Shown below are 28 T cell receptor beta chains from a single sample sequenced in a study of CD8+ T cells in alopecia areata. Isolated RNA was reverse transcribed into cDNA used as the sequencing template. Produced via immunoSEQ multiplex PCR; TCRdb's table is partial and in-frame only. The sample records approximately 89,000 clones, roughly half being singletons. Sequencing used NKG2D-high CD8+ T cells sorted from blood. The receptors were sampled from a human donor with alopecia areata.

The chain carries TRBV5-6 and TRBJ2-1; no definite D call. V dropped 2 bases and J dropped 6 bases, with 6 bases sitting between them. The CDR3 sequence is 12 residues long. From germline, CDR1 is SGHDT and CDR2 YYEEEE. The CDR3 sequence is CASSFTFNEQFF. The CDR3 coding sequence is TGTGCCAGCAGCTTCACCTTCAATGAGCAGTTCTTC.

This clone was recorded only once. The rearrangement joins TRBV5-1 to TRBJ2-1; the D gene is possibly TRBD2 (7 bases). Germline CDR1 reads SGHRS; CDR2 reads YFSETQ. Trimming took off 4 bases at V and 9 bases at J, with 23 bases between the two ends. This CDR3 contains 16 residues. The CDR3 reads CASSPFLVSGEGEQFF. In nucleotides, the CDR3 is TGCGCCAGCAGCCCCTTCCTCGTATCAGGGGAGGGTGAGCAGTTCTTC.

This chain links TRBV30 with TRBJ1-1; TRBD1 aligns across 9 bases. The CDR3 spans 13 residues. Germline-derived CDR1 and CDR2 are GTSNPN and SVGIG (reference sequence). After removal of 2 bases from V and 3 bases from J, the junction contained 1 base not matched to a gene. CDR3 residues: CAWSWDRDTEAFF. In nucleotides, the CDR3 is TGTGCCTGGAGTTGGGACAGGGACACTGAAGCTTTCTTT.

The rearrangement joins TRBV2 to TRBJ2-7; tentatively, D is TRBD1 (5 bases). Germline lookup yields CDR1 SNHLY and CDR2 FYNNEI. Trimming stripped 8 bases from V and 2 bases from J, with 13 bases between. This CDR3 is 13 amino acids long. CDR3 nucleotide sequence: TGTGCCAGCTCACGTCAGGGCACCTACGAGCAGTACTTC. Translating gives CASSRQGTYEQYF.

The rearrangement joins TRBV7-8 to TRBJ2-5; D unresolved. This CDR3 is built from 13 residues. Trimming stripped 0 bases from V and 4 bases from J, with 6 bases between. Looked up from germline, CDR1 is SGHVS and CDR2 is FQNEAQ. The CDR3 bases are TGTGCCAGCAGCTTAGCGGGTAGAGAGACCCAGTACTTC. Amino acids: CASSLAGRETQYF.

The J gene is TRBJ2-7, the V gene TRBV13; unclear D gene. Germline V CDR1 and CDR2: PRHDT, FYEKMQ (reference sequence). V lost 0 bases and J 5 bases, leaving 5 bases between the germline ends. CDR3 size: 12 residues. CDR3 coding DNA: TGTGCCAGCAGCTTAGGGGGTCACGAGCAGTACTTC. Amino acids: CASSLGGHEQYF.

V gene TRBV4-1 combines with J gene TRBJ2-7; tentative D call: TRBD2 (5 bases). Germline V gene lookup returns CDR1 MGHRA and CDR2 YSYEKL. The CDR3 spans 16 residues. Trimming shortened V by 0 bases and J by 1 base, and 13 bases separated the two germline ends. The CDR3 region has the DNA TGCGCCAGCAGCCAAGAGGTTGTAGCGCCGTCCTACGAGCAGTACTTC. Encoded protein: CASSQEVVAPSYEQYF.

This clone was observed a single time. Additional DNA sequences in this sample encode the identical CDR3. The CDR3 loop reads CSVPGGSSYEQYF. The CDR3 DNA sequence: TGCAGCGTTCCAGGGGGCAGTTCCTACGAGCAGTACTTC. This chain connects TRBV29-1 to TRBJ2-7; 8 bases agree with TRBD1. Per the germline V gene, CDR1 is SQVTM and CDR2 is ANQGSEA. This CDR3 is 13 amino acids long. J was trimmed by 1 base and V by 5 bases; bases with no gene match: 4.

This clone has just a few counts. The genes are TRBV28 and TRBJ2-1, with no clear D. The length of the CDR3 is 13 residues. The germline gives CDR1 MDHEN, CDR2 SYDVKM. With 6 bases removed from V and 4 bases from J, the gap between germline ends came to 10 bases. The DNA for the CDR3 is TGTGCCAGCAGCTACCCCGGATACAATGAGCAGTTCTTC. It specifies CASSYPGYNEQFF.

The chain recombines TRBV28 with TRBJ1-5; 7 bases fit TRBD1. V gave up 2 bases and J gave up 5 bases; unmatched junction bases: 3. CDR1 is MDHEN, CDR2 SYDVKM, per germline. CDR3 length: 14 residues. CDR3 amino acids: CASSLIQGDQPQHF. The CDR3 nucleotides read TGTGCCAGCAGTTTAATTCAGGGGGATCAGCCCCAGCATTTT. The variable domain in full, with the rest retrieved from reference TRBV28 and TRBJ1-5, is DVKVTQSSRYLVKRTGEKVFLECVQDMDHENMFWYRQDPGLGLRLIYFSYDVKMKEKGDIPEGYSVSREKKERFSLILESASTNQTSMYLCASSLIQGDQPQHFGDGTRLSIL.

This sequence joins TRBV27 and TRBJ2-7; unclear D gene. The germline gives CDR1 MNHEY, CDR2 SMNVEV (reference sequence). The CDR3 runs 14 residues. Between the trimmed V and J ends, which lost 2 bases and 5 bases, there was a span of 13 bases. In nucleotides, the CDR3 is TGTGCCAGCAGTTTAGCCGACAAATACCACGAGCAGTACTTC. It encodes CASSLADKYHEQYF.

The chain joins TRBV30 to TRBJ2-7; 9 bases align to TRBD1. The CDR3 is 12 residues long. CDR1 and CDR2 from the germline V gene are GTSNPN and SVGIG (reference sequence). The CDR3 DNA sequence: TGTGCATTGGACAGGGGAACCTACGAGCAGTACTTC. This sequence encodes CALDRGTYEQYF. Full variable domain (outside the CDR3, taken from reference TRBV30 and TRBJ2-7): SQTIHQWPATLVQPVGSPLSLECTVEGTSNPNLYWYRQAAGRGLQLLFYSVGIGQISSEVPQNLSASRPQDRQFILSSKKLLLSDSGFYLCALDRGTYEQYFGPGTRLTVT.

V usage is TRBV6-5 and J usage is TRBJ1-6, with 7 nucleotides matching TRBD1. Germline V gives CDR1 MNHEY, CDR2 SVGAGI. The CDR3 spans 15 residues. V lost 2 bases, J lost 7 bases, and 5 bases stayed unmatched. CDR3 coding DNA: TGTGCCAGCAGTTACCTGACAGGGATGAATTCACCCCTCCACTTT. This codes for CASSYLTGMNSPLHF.

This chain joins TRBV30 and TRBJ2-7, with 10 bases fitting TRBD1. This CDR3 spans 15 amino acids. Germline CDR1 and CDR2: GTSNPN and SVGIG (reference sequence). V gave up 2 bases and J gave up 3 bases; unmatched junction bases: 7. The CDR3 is CAWSTPDRGLYEQYF. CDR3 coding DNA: TGTGCCTGGAGTACCCCAGACAGGGGGCTCTACGAGCAGTACTTC.

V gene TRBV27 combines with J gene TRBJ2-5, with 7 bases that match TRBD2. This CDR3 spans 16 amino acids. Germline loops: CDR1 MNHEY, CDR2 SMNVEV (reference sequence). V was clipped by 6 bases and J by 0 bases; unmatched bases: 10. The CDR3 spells CASRGLGGGYQETQYF. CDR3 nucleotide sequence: TGTGCCAGCAGAGGACTGGGGGGGGGATACCAAGAGACCCAGTACTTC.

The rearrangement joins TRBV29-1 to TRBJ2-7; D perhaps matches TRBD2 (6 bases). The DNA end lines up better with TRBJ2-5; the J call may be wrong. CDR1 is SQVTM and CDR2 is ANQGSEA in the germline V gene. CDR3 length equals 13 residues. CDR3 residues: CSVVAVGRETQYF. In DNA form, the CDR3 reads TGCAGCGTTGTCGCGGTTGGGAGGGAGACCCAGTACTTC.

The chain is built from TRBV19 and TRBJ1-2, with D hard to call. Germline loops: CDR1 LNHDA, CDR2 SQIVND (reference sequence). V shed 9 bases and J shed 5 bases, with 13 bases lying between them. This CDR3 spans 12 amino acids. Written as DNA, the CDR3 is TGTGCCAGCAGCCTCCCCGGATATGGCTACACCTTC. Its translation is CASSLPGYGYTF.

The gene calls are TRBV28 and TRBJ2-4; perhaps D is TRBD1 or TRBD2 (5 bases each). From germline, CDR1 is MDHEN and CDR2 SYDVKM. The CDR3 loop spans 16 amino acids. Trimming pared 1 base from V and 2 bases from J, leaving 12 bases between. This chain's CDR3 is CASSLSGRRPKNIQYF. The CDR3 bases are TGTGCCAGCAGTTTATCGGGGCGGCGGCCCAAAAACATTCAGTACTTC.

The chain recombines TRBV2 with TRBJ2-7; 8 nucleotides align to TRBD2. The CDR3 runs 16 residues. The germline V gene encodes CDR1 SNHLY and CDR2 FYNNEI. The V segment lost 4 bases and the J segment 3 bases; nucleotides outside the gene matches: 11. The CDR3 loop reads CASSGKIAGNYYEQYF. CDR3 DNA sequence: TGTGCCAGCAGTGGGAAAATAGCGGGGAATTACTACGAGCAGTACTTC. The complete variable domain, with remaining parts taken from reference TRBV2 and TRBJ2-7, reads EPEVTQTPSHQVTQMGQEVILRCVPISNHLYFYWYRQILGQKVEFLVSFYNNEISEKSEIFDDQFSVERPDGSNFTLKIRSTKLEDSAMYFCASSGKIAGNYYEQYFGPGTRLTVT.

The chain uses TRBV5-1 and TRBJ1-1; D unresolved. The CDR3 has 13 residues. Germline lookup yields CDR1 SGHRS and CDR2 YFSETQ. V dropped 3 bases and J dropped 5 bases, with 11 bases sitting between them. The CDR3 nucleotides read TGCGCCAGCAGCTGGCCCGCGGGAACTGAAGCTTTCTTT. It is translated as CASSWPAGTEAFF.

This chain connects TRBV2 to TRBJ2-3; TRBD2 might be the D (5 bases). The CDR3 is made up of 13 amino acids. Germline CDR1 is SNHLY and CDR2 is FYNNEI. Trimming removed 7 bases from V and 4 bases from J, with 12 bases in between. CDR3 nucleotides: TGTGCCAGCACCCACCCCGGGGCAGATACGCAGTATTTT. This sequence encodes CASTHPGADTQYF.

CDR3 bases: TGTGCCAGCAGTTCCGGGACAAACTCCTACGAGCAGTACTTC. Protein product: CASSSGTNSYEQYF. The gene calls are TRBV6-6 and TRBJ2-7; a possible D gene is TRBD1 (6 bases). The CDR3 has 14 residues. Trimming pared 4 bases from V and 0 bases from J, leaving 10 bases between. The germline CDR1 and CDR2 sequences are MNHNY and SVGAGI (reference sequence).

The CDR3 spells CAILGSYEQYF. CDR3 coding DNA: TGTGCCATACTCGGCTCCTACGAGCAGTACTTC. The genes are TRBV2 and TRBJ2-7; no reliable D call. Trimming removed 10 bases at V and 0 bases at J, with 7 bases between. The germline V gene encodes CDR1 SNHLY and CDR2 FYNNEI. This CDR3 has 11 amino acids.

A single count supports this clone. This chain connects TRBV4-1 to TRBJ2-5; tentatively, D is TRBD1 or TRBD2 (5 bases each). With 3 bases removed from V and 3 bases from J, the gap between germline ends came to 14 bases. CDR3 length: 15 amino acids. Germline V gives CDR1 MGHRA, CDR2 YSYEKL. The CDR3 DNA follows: TGCGCCAGCAGCCATCTCCCGGGACCCAAAGAGACCCAGTACTTC. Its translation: CASSHLPGPKETQYF.

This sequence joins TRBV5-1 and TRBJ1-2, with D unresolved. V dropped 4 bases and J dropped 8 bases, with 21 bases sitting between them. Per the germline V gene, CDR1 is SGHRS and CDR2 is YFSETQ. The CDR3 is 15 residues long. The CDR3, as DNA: TGCGCCAGCAGCCCGCCGGCGGAGCTTATCGGAGGCTACACCTTC. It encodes CASSPPAELIGGYTF.

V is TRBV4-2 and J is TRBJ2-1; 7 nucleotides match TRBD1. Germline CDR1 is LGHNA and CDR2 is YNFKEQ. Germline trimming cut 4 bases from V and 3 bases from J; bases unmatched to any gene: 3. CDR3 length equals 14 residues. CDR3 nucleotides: TGTGCCAGCAGCCGATACAGGGGCTACAATGAGCAGTTCTTC. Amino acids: CASSRYRGYNEQFF.

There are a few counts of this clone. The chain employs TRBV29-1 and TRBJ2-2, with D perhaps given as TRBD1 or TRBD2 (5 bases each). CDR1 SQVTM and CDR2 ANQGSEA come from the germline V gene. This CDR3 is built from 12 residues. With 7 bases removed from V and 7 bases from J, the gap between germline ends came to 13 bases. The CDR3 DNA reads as TGCAGCGCCTCAGGGACCGGCGGGGAGCTGTTTTTT. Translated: CSASGTGGELFF.

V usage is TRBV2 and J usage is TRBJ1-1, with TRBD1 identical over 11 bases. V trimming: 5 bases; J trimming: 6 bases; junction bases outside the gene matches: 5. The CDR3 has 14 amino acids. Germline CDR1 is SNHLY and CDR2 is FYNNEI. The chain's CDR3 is CASSPGTGGSEAFF. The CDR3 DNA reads TGTGCCAGCAGTCCCGGGACAGGGGGATCTGAAGCTTTCTTT. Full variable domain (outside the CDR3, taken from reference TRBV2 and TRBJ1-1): EPEVTQTPSHQVTQMGQEVILRCVPISNHLYFYWYRQILGQKVEFLVSFYNNEISEKSEIFDDQFSVERPDGSNFTLKIRSTKLEDSAMYFCASSPGTGGSEAFFGQGTRLTVV.